This TCR beta chain was found in a study of blood T cells in healthy people across ages. Study-wide context: Template switching captured about one barcoded beta molecule per two T cells. General observations from the study: Age showed a roughly linear inverse relationship with TCR beta diversity per million T cells. Among long-lived donors, naive CD4+ cells were more numerous and diversity higher than in aged donors.

Looked up from germline, CDR1 is DFQATT and CDR2 is SNEGSKA (reference sequence). J lost 5 bases, V lost 5 bases, and 2 bases had no gene match. The CDR3 totals 12 residues. This clonotype was detected many times. What it binds is unknown. Sample-barcoded 5' priming and a J-beta primer mix drove a second PCR of about 7 to 12 cycles. Each of the cDNA molecules was tagged by a template-switch adaptor with 12 random nucleotides. Each CDR3 protein is one row after TCRdb ran MiXCR on the 5' RACE reads. The sample contains some 900,000 distinct CDR3 sequences, around 30% of which appear only once. Material for sequencing was blood. The rearrangement joins TRBV20-1 to TRBJ2-5; 10 positions agree with TRBD1. This TCR was recovered from a woman aged 80 or older in good health. The CDR3 loop reads CSARQGAETQYF. The DNA for the CDR3 is TGCAGTGCTCGACAGGGGGCTGAGACCCAGTACTTC.